The 5 T cell receptor beta chains listed next were all sequenced from one sample in a study of T cells in Graves' hyperthyroidism and ophthalmopathy. Amplified regions were TCR beta CDR3 sequences from RNA transcripts. When the TCR CDR3 underwent first-round RT-PCR, the HTBI primer set was used. TCRdb itself ran the multiplex PCR reads through MiXCR, one entry per CDR3 protein. The table shows under 350,000 distinct CDR3 sequences, with 21% occurring only once. The sequenced sample consisted of blood. The receptor set was obtained from a woman aged 45-65 years with Graves' hyperthyroidism.

This clonotype was seen repeatedly, ten times or more. The chain has TRBV6-1 and TRBJ1-2; D unresolved. CDR1 is MNHNS, CDR2 SASEGT, per germline. CDR3 length: 12 amino acids. Trimming took off 7 bases at V and 3 bases at J, with 9 bases between the two ends. This CDR3 is CASTQSDYGYTF. CDR3 in DNA: TGTGCCAGCACTCAAAGTGACTATGGCTACACCTTC.

The chain's CDR3 is CASSVGRGSGRSYEQYF. The CDR3 bases are TGTGCCAGCAGCGTAGGAAGGGGTAGCGGGCGATCCTACGAGCAGTACTTC. The J gene is TRBJ2-7, the V gene TRBV9, with 7 bases that match TRBD2. Germline V CDR1 and CDR2: SGDLS, YYNGEE. V trimming: 0 bases; J trimming: 1 base; junction bases outside the gene matches: 10. The CDR3 has 17 residues.

This clonotype occurred many times. The J gene is TRBJ1-1, the V gene TRBV30; TRBD1 is a possible D gene (5 bases). The CDR3 has 13 amino acids. Germline CDR1 reads GTSNPN; CDR2 reads SVGIG (reference sequence). Trimming pared 8 bases from V and 4 bases from J, leaving 17 bases between. In DNA, the CDR3 is TGTGCCCGGGACTCGGGGGTGGGCACTGAAGCTTTCTTT. Translation gives CARDSGVGTEAFF.

This clonotype has a count of ten or more. The J gene is TRBJ2-1, the V gene TRBV20-1, with D hard to call. V was clipped by 5 bases and J by 7 bases, with 9 bases between them. The CDR3 covers 11 residues. Germline assignment: CDR1 DFQATT and CDR2 SNEGSKA (reference sequence). Here the CDR3 reads CSAWGKNEQFF. CDR3 coding DNA: TGCAGTGCTTGGGGAAAGAATGAGCAGTTCTTC.

This clonotype was detected only a few times. This chain links TRBV19 with TRBJ1-5; the D gene is possibly TRBD1 (6 bases). In germline, CDR1 is LNHDA, CDR2 SQIVND (reference sequence). Trimming stripped 2 bases from V and 7 bases from J, with 12 bases between. The length of the CDR3 is 14 residues. The CDR3 region has the DNA TGTGCCAGTAGTATAAAGGGGGGTCGGCAGCCCCAGCATTTT. It encodes CASSIKGGRQPQHF. Full variable domain (missing parts from reference TRBV19 and TRBJ1-5): DGGITQSPKYLFRKEGQNVTLSCEQNLNHDAMYWYRQDPGQGLRLIYYSQIVNDFQKGDIAEGYSVSREKKESFPLTVTSAQKNPTAFYLCASSIKGGRQPQHFGDGTRLSIL.